This entry describes one T cell receptor (beta chain). What it binds is not known. This entry comes from a study of T cells after posttransplantation cyclophosphamide. Study-wide points: TRB overlap between skin or GI tissue T cells and blood was limited. Donor CD8+ memory clones often dominated recipient blood repertoires at later times.

Unmatched junction bases numbered 6, after V lost 7 bases and J lost 4 bases. CDR3 length: 14 residues. Germline V CDR1 and CDR2: SGHDN, FVKESK. Here immunoSEQ multiplex PCR was the method, and the copy in TCRdb shows in-frame clones only, minus some. This table has approximately 1,500 clones, roughly 80% appearing once. Cyclophosphamide on days +3 and +4 followed busulfan-fludarabine conditioning and a marrow graft. The receptor was derived from a male patient aged 45-59 years who received an allogeneic stem cell transplant from an unrelated donor, was CMV-positive, and had acute GVHD only. Among the T cells, some may be from the graft donor. The material sequenced was CD4+ T cells sorted from PBMCs, taken after allogeneic stem cell transplant with posttransplant cyclophosphamide. The V gene is TRBV14, the J gene TRBJ2-3; 9 bases are a match to TRBD2. The CDR3 spells CASTLAGTPDTQYF. DNA for the CDR3: TGTGCCAGCACCCTAGCGGGAACCCCAGATACGCAGTATTTT. Complete variable domain (other parts from reference TRBV14 and TRBJ2-3): EAGVTQFPSHSVIEKGQTVTLRCDPISGHDNLYWYRRVMGKEIKFLLHFVKESKQDESGMPNNRFLAERTGGTYSTLKVQPAELEDSGVYFCASTLAGTPDTQYFGPGTRLTVL.